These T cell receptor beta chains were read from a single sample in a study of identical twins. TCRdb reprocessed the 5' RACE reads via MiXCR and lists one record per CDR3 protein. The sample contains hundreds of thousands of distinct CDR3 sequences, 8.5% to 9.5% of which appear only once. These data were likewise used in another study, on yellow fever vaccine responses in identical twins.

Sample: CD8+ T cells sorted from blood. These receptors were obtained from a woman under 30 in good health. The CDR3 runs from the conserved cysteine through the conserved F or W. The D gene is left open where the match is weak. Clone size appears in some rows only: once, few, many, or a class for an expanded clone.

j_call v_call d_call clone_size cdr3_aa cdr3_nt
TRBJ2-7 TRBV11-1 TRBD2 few CASSLAGGTSGRPYEQYF TGTGCCAGCAGCTTAGCGGGTGGGACTAGCGGGAGACCCTACGAGCAGTACTTC
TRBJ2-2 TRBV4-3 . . CASSQDPRTGELFF TGCGCCAGCAGCCAAGATCCCAGGACCGGGGAGCTGTTTTTT
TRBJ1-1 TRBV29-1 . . CSVERNRDTLLDTEAFF TGCAGCGTTGAAAGAAACCGGGACACCCTTTTGGACACTGAAGCTTTCTTT
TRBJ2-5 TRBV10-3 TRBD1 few CAISLQGAETQYF TGTGCCATCAGCCTACAGGGGGCCGAGACCCAGTACTTC
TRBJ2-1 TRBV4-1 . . CASSQAIDGAFTYNEQFF TGCGCCAGCAGCCAAGCTATAGATGGGGCGTTCACCTACAATGAGCAGTTCTTC
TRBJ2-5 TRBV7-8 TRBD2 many CASSDDTSGATETQYF TGTGCCAGCAGCGATGACACTAGCGGGGCAACGGAGACCCAGTACTTC
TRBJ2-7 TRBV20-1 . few CSASGTGTWDYEQYF TGCAGTGCTAGCGGAACCGGGACATGGGACTACGAGCAGTACTTC
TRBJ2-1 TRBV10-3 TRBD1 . CAIRGDRSGEQFF TGTGCCATCAGGGGGGACAGATCTGGTGAGCAGTTCTTC
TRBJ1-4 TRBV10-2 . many CASSPDTTNEKLFF TGCGCCAGCAGTCCGGACACAACTAATGAAAAACTGTTTTTT
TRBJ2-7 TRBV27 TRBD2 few CASWGSGVHSYEQYF TGTGCCAGCTGGGGAAGCGGGGTTCACTCCTACGAGCAGTACTTC
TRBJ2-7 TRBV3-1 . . CASSQDLEWVGEQYF TGTGCCAGCAGCCAAGACTTGGAGTGGGTAGGCGAGCAGTACTTC
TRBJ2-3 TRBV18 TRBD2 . CASSPQRERTDTQYF TGTGCCAGCTCACCCCAGCGGGAGCGCACAGATACGCAGTATTTT
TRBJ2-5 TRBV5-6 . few CASSLASQETQYF TGTGCCAGCAGCTTGGCCAGCCAAGAGACCCAGTACTTC
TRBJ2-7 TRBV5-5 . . CASSLQWSGVSYEQYF TGTGCCAGCAGCCTCCAATGGTCAGGGGTATCCTACGAGCAGTACTTC
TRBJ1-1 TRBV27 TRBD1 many CASSTTGTEEAFF TGTGCCAGCAGTACAACCGGGACAGAAGAAGCTTTCTTT
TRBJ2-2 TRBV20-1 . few CRASRAGELFF TGCAGAGCCTCGAGGGCCGGGGAGCTGTTTTTT
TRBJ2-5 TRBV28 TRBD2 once CASFESGEQETQYF TGTGCCAGTTTTGAGAGCGGGGAGCAAGAGACCCAGTACTTC
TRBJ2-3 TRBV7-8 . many CASSLETVMLDTQYF TGTGCCAGCAGCTTAGAAACGGTGATGTTAGATACGCAGTATTTT
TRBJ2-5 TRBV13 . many CASSLTSRMETQYF TGTGCCAGCAGCTTAACTAGCCGGATGGAGACCCAGTACTTC
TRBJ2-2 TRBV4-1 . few CASSQVAPVAGELFF TGCGCCAGCAGCCAAGTGGCCCCGGTGGCCGGGGAGCTGTTTTTT
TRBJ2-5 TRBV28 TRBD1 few CASSLDREYF TGTGCCAGCAGTTTAGACAGGGAGTACTTC
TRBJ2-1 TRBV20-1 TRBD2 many CSARDILSGSSYNEQFF TGCAGTGCTAGAGATATTTTAAGCGGGAGCTCCTACAATGAGCAGTTCTTC
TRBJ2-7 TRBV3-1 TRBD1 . CASSQAGTGSYEQYF TGTGCCAGCAGCCAAGCCGGGACAGGGTCCTACGAGCAGTACTTC
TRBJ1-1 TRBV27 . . CASRSGLPNTEAFF TGTGCCAGCAGATCGGGACTTCCGAACACTGAAGCTTTCTTT
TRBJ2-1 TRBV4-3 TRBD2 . CASSQEFLAGVINEQFF TGCGCCAGCAGCCAAGAATTCCTAGCGGGAGTCATCAATGAGCAGTTCTTC
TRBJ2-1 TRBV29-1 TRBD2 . CSVSAGDYNEQFF TGCAGCGTTTCGGCGGGAGACTACAATGAGCAGTTCTTC
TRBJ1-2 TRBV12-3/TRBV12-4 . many CASSTFRGIGYGYTF TGTGCCAGCAGTACGTTTAGGGGGATCGGGTATGGCTACACCTTC
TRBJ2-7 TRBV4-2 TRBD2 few CASSQEARLAAYEQYF TGTGCCAGCAGCCAAGAGGCCCGACTAGCGGCCTACGAGCAGTACTTC
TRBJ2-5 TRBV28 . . CASSLPRGYREETQYF TGTGCCAGCAGTTTACCTCGGGGGTACCGTGAAGAGACCCAGTACTTC
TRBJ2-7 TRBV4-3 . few CASSQDYQGGGYEQYF TGCGCCAGCAGCCAAGATTATCAGGGGGGGGGATACGAGCAGTACTTC
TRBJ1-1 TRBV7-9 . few CASSIRQFPEAFF TGTGCCAGCAGCATCAGACAGTTTCCTGAAGCTTTCTTT
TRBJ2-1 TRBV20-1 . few CSARDLRLINEQFF TGCAGTGCTAGAGATCTCCGTCTGATAAATGAGCAGTTCTTC
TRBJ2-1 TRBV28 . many CASSFPGTPILEQFF TGTGCCAGCAGTTTTCCCGGGACACCCATTTTGGAGCAGTTCTTC
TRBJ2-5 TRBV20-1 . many CSAGGALQETQYF TGCAGTGCTGGTGGAGCCTTACAAGAGACCCAGTACTTC
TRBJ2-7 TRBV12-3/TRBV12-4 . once CASSFVVNEQYF TGTGCCAGCAGTTTTGTTGTAAACGAGCAGTACTTC
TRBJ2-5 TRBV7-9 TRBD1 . CASSHDNRGETQYF TGTGCCAGCAGCCATGATAACAGGGGAGAGACCCAGTACTTC
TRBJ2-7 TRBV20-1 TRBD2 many CSARSLGGGYEQYF TGCAGTGCTAGATCGCTCGGCGGGGGCTACGAGCAGTACTTC
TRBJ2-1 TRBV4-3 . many CASSQLGAYNEQFF TGCGCCAGCAGCCAACTTGGCGCTTACAATGAGCAGTTCTTC
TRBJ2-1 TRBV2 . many CASSEALGVNEQFF TGTGCCAGCAGTGAAGCGCTTGGGGTCAATGAGCAGTTCTTC
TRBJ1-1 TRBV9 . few CASSSNPYTEAFF TGTGCCAGCAGCTCAAACCCTTACACTGAAGCTTTCTTT
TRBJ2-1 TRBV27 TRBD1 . CASSVAQGNEQFF TGTGCCAGCAGTGTCGCACAGGGGAATGAGCAGTTCTTC
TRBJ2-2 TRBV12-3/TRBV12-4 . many CAIIGPYTGELFF TGTGCCATTATCGGGCCATACACCGGGGAGCTGTTTTTT
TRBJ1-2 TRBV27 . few CASSLRGGTNYGYTF TGTGCCAGCAGTTTAAGGGGCGGGACTAACTATGGCTACACCTTC
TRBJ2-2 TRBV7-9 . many CAGLVDSNTGELFF TGTGCCGGACTGGTGGACTCAAACACCGGGGAGCTGTTTTTT
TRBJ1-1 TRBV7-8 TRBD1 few CASSSVQGAQAEAFF TGTGCCAGCAGCTCAGTACAGGGGGCGCAGGCTGAAGCTTTCTTT
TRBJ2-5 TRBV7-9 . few CASSSTGSETQYF TGTGCCAGCAGCTCAACAGGGTCGGAGACCCAGTACTTC
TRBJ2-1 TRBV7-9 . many CASSPTSDTNNEQFF TGTGCCAGCAGCCCCACCTCGGACACCAACAATGAGCAGTTCTTC
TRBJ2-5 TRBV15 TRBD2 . CATSSLIAGVETQYF TGTGCCACCAGCAGTCTTATAGCGGGAGTAGAGACCCAGTACTTC
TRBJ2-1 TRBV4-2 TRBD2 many CASSQTGGPVYEQFF TGTGCCAGCAGCCAAACGGGAGGGCCGGTCTATGAGCAGTTCTTC
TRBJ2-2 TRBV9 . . CASSVGSGTNTGELFF TGTGCCAGCAGCGTAGGGTCAGGGACGAACACCGGGGAGCTGTTTTTT
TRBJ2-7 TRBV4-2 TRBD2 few CASSPRGGGLTSYEQYF TGTGCCAGCAGCCCCAGAGGCGGGGGTCTAACCAGTTACGAGCAGTACTTC
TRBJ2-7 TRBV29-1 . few CSVEDGTEYEQYF TGCAGCGTTGAAGATGGGACTGAGTACGAGCAGTACTTC
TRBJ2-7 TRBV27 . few CASSLSGGWAYEQYF TGTGCCAGCAGTTTATCAGGGGGATGGGCCTACGAGCAGTACTTC
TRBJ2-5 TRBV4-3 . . CASSHLRGALETQYF TGCGCCAGCAGCCACTTGAGGGGGGCCCTGGAGACCCAGTACTTC